The entry below gives a single T cell receptor (beta chain) sequence along with its context. The germline V gene has CDR1 SGHAT and CDR2 FQNNGV. Unmatched junction bases numbered 2, after V lost 1 base and J lost 2 bases. The CDR3 consists of 15 residues. The data were taken from a study of OX40 agonist ivuxolimab in advanced cancers. Study details: The drug used for patients, ivuxolimab, was an agonistic anti-OX40 (CD134) antibody.

Data came from immunoSEQ multiplex PCR; TCRdb stores just in-frame clones and leaves some out. This table has roughly 70,000 clones, roughly four fifths appearing once. The sequencing used CD4+ or CD8+ T cells sorted from blood, collected in a trial of the OX40 agonist ivuxolimab. J is TRBJ2-1 and V is TRBV11-2; 7 bases are shared with TRBD2. The source is an adult with an advanced solid tumor such as melanoma, head and neck, liver or kidney cancer. This chain's CDR3 is CASSLVAGAYNEQFF. The CDR3 bases are TGTGCCAGCAGCTTAGTCGCGGGAGCCTACAATGAGCAGTTCTTC.